These T cell receptor beta chains were read from a single sample in a study of blood T cell repertoires in COVID-19. Sequencing was performed with immunoSEQ multiplex PCR; in TCRdb, only in-frame clones are kept and a portion is missing. The data hold some 270,000 clones, with around nine tenths observed a single time. Sample: peripheral blood. These receptors were obtained from a man between 35 and 55 years old with active or convalescent COVID-19. Each CDR3 is given with its conserved first and last residue. D genes are given only for firm matches. Rows give clone size only sometimes, using once, few, many, or a class for an expanded clone.

>TRBJ2-3|TRBV2|NA|NA
TGTGCCAGCTGCAGGGAAAAAGATACGCAGTATTTT
CASCREKDTQYF
>TRBJ2-3|TRBV18|NA|NA
TGTGCCAGCTCACAGAGGGGGGGAAGCACAGATACGCAGTATTTT
CASSQRGGSTDTQYF
>TRBJ1-2|TRBV20-1|NA|NA
TGCAGTGCTAGTGACCACTCAGGGATTCTCTATGGCTACACCTTC
CSASDHSGILYGYTF
>TRBJ1-2|TRBV5-1|NA|NA
TGCGCCAGCAGCTCTGCTCACGGGCAGGGACTACGTGGCTACACCTTC
CASSSAHGQGLRGYTF
>TRBJ2-2|TRBV11-3|NA|TRBD2
TGTGCCAGCAGTTCCAGCGGGAGTAACACCGGGGAGCTGTTTTTT
CASSSSGSNTGELFF
>TRBJ2-7|TRBV9|NA|TRBD2
TGTGCCAGCAGCGCCCTGGGAGCGGGGGAACTCTACGAGCAGTACTTC
CASSALGAGELYEQYF
>TRBJ2-5|TRBV18|NA|NA
TGTGCCAGCTCACCACAACAACAAGAGACCCAGTACTTC
CASSPQQQETQYF
>TRBJ1-4|TRBV2|NA|TRBD1
TGTGCCAGCAGCCCCCGGGACAGGGAGAATGAAAAACTGTTTTTT
CASSPRDRENEKLFF
>TRBJ1-5|TRBV30|NA|TRBD1
TGTGCCTGGACCTACAGGGGACTTACTCAGCCCCAGCATTTT
CAWTYRGLTQPQHF
>TRBJ1-5|TRBV18|NA|NA
TGTGCCAGCTCACCAACGCAGACCGGGGGCAATCAGCCCCAGCATTTT
CASSPTQTGGNQPQHF
>TRBJ2-1|TRBV27|few|NA
TGTGCCAGCATAGGGGCGGGATATGAGCAGTTCTTC
CASIGAGYEQFF